The rows below give T cell receptor beta chains drawn from one sample of a study of CD8 T cells in ankylosing spondylitis. Using its own MiXCR run on the 5' RACE reads, TCRdb lists one record per CDR3 protein. The sample comprises hundreds of thousands of distinct CDR3 sequences, approximately 9% of which are singletons, and approximately 6.2% rests with the top ten. Sequenced: blood, either unsorted or a sorted T cell fraction (not recorded which). These receptors came from a male donor with ankylosing spondylitis or in good health (not recorded which). Both conserved end residues are part of each CDR3. The D gene is left open where the match is weak. Rows may omit the clone size; those that give it use once, few, many or a size class.

abundance	v_gene	j_gene	d_gene	CDR3nt	CDR3aa
many	TRBV6-5	TRBJ2-7	NA	TGTGCCAGCAGTTACTCGGTCGGCTCCTACGAGCAGTACTTC	CASSYSVGSYEQYF
few	TRBV19	TRBJ1-5	NA	TGTGCCAGTAGTATCGGGGTTTTAGAGCCATATAGCAATCAGCCCCAGCATTTT	CASSIGVLEPYSNQPQHF
many	TRBV5-1	TRBJ2-2	TRBD2	TGCGCCAGCAGCTTGATCGAGATGCGGGAGGGCCGGAACACCGGGGAGCTGTTTTTT	CASSLIEMREGRNTGELFF
many	TRBV6-5	TRBJ2-3	NA	TGTGCCAGCAGTTACACGAGGGGAGGCACAGATACGCAGTATTTT	CASSYTRGGTDTQYF
many	TRBV9	TRBJ2-5	TRBD1	TGTGCCAGCAGCCCTACAGGGGCCGAGACCCAGTACTTC	CASSPTGAETQYF
many	TRBV7-6	TRBJ2-3	NA	TGTGCCAGCAGCTCCCAACCGGGACGCAGCACAGATACGCAGTATTTT	CASSSQPGRSTDTQYF
many	TRBV20-1	TRBJ1-5	TRBD1	TGCAGTGCTACCGTAGGGACAGTTAGCAATCAGCCCCAGCATTTT	CSATVGTVSNQPQHF
many	TRBV9	TRBJ2-3	NA	TGTGCCAGCAGCGTGGGGGCTAGCGGTGGCACAGATACGCAGTATTTT	CASSVGASGGTDTQYF
many	TRBV12-3/TRBV12-4	TRBJ2-1	TRBD1	TGTGCCAGCAGTCTGAGACAGGGGAACAATGAGCAGTTCTTC	CASSLRQGNNEQFF
many	TRBV10-3	TRBJ2-7	TRBD1	TGTGCCATCAGTGACTCTTCGAGGACAGGGTTTTCCTACGAGCAGTACTTC	CAISDSSRTGFSYEQYF
many	TRBV9	TRBJ2-1	NA	TGTGCCAGCAGCGCCCCCCCCGGGACCGGTCGCGAGCAGTTCTTC	CASSAPPGTGREQFF
many	TRBV29-1	TRBJ2-1	TRBD1	TGCAGCGTTGAGGACAGGTACAATGAGCAGTTCTTC	CSVEDRYNEQFF
many	TRBV5-1	TRBJ2-5	NA	TGCGCCAGCAGCTTACGCCAAGAGACCCAGTACTTC	CASSLRQETQYF
many	TRBV7-6	TRBJ2-7	TRBD1	TGTGCCAGCAGCTTCTCGACAGGGATGCTGGGCTACGAGCAGTACTTC	CASSFSTGMLGYEQYF
many	TRBV20-1	TRBJ2-1	NA	TGCAGTGCTAGAGGTGGGAGCTCCTACAATGAGCAGTTCTTC	CSARGGSSYNEQFF
NA	TRBV5-5	TRBJ2-1	TRBD2	TGTGCCAGCAGCCTATACGGACTAGCGGGGGAGTACAATGAGCAGTTCTTC	CASSLYGLAGEYNEQFF
few	TRBV4-2	TRBJ1-1	NA	TGTGCCAGCAGCCAAGTCGCTGCAACTGAAGCTTTCTTT	CASSQVAATEAFF
few	TRBV4-3	TRBJ2-3	NA	TGCGCCAGCAGCCCGCATTTCGCGGGGAGCACAGATACGCAGTATTTT	CASSPHFAGSTDTQYF
many	TRBV5-1	TRBJ1-1	NA	TGCGCCAGCAGCTTGGCCTTTAACGGACTGAACACTGAAGCTTTCTTT	CASSLAFNGLNTEAFF
many	TRBV4-2	TRBJ2-1	TRBD2	TGTGCCAGCAGCCAAGAACGGCGGACTAGTTTCAATGAGCAGTTCTTC	CASSQERRTSFNEQFF
many	TRBV4-1	TRBJ2-2	NA	TGCGCCAGCAGCCAGGGCAAAAGTGGGACCGGGGAGCTGTTTTTT	CASSQGKSGTGELFF
many	TRBV6-5	TRBJ1-2	TRBD1	TGTGCCAGCAGTTACTCGAGAACAGGGGGAGGCTATGGCTACACCTTC	CASSYSRTGGGYGYTF
NA	TRBV27	TRBJ1-2	TRBD1	TGTGCCAGCAGTTTCGGGACAGGGTCTCAGGGTAACTATGGCTACACCTTC	CASSFGTGSQGNYGYTF
many	TRBV7-2	TRBJ1-1	NA	TGTGCCAGCAGCCCGGGTCCGAACACTGAAGCTTTCTTT	CASSPGPNTEAFF
many	TRBV5-1	TRBJ2-7	TRBD1	TGCGCCAGCAGCTTGGGACCTTTCGGGACAGGGATCTACGAGCAGTACTTC	CASSLGPFGTGIYEQYF
NA	TRBV30	TRBJ2-7	NA	TGTGCCTGGGGTATCGAGTCTCATCAGTACTTC	CAWGIESHQYF
many	TRBV14	TRBJ2-1	NA	TGTGCCAGCAGCCAAGAGACTAGAAATGAGCAGTTCTTC	CASSQETRNEQFF